This TCR beta chain was identified in a study of blood T cells in healthy people across ages. Whole-study context: Template switching retrieved approximately one barcoded beta molecule for each two T cells. Findings and limits, study-wide: A roughly linear age-dependent decrease characterized TCR beta diversity per million T cells.

About this clonotype: The antigen remains undetermined.

This CDR3 is 13 amino acids long. CDR1 is SGDLS, CDR2 YYNGEE, per germline. Trimming pared 2 bases from V and 3 bases from J, leaving 8 bases between. It was with a sample-barcoded 5' primer and a J-beta primer mix that a second PCR of roughly 7 to 12 cycles was run. TCRdb re-derived calls from the 5' RACE reads in MiXCR, one entry per CDR3 protein. The sample has approximately 600,000 distinct CDR3 sequences, 58% seen once; the top ten hold 35% to 40%. This rearrangement joins TRBV9 to TRBJ2-5; D is unresolved. This clonotype was obtained from a man in his sixties in good health. Sequenced: blood. CDR3 residues: CASSVYSEETQYF. Here the CDR3 DNA reads TGTGCCAGCAGCGTCTACAGCGAAGAGACCCAGTACTTC.